This TCR beta chain derives from a study of CD8+ T cells in alopecia areata. The treatment was: oral pan-JAK inhibitor, 5-10 mg twice daily. Lesional scalp tissue (obtained by punch biopsy) and peripheral blood were collected from alopecia areata patients. cDNA serving as the sequencing template came from extracted, reverse transcribed RNA. Repertoires were generated with immunoSEQ multiplex PCR, while TCRdb's copy carries only in-frame clones and drops some. The sample carries 15,000 to 20,000 clones, approximately 56% recorded once. The study's findings and limits: Sharing of TCR sequences between patients (possibly for HLA-related reasons) was less clear than in mice.

This clone has only a few counts. Its specificity is unknown. Germline assignment: CDR1 SGHDT and CDR2 YYEEEE. V lost 0 bases to trimming and J lost 4 bases, with 15 bases between them. This CDR3 region has 16 residues. Sequenced material: skin, taken at week 4, from a patient treated with tofacitinib. The J gene is TRBJ2-3, the V gene TRBV5-6, with a possible D match to TRBD2 (5 bases). The clonotype originates from a human donor with alopecia areata. CDR3 protein: CASSLDRAGGPDTQYF. The CDR3 DNA follows: TGTGCCAGCAGCTTGGATCGGGCGGGTGGCCCAGATACGCAGTATTTT.